This T cell receptor (beta chain) was captured by sequencing in a study of cytomegalovirus exposure and HLA in healthy donors. The PCR employed 60 Vbeta primers together with 13 Jbeta primers. Repertoires were generated with immunoSEQ multiplex PCR, while TCRdb's copy carries only in-frame clones and drops some. The sample lists under 110,000 clones, around four fifths seen once, with more than 1.5% in the top ten. When sampled, the donors appeared nominally healthy, though they likely had unrecorded immune exposures. Comment on this clone: Distinct nucleotide sequences in the sample also encode this CDR3.

Trimming removed 3 bases at V and 6 bases at J, with 8 bases between. CDR3 length equals 12 residues. Germline CDR1 and CDR2: MGHRA and YSYEKL. The TCR originated in a man aged 50 or older in good health and CMV-seronegative. The chain joins TRBV4-1 to TRBJ1-2; D is possibly TRBD1 (5 bases). The specimen sequenced was PBMCs. The CDR3 here is CASSQGGDGYTF. DNA of the CDR3: TGCGCCAGCAGCCAGGGGGGAGATGGCTACACCTTC.